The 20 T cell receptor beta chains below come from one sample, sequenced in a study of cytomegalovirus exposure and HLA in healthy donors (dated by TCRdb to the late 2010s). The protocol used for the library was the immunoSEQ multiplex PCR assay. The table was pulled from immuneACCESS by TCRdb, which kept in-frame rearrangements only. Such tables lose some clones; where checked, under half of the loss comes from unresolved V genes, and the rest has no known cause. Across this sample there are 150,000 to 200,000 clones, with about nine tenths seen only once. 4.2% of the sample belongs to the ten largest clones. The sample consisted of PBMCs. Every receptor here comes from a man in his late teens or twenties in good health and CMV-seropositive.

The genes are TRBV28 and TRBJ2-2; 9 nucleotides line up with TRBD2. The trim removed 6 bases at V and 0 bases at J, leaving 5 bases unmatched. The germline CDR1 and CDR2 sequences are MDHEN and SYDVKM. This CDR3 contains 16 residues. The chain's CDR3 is CASRPGTSTNTGELFF. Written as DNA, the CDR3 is TGTGCCAGCAGGCCCGGGACTAGCACGAACACCGGGGAGCTGTTTTTT.

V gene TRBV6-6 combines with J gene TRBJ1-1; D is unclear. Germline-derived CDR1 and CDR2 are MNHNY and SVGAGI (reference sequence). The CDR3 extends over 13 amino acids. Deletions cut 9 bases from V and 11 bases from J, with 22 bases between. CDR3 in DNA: TGTGCCAGTTCGAGGGAAGCAAATTGGGTCGCTTTCTTT. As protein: CASSREANWVAFF.

The CDR3 DNA is TGTGCCAGCAGTGAACCGGTCGACTATGGCTACACCTTC. It encodes CASSEPVDYGYTF. V gene TRBV6-1 combines with J gene TRBJ1-2; no clear D. CDR1 and CDR2 from the germline V gene are MNHNS and SASEGT. The CDR3 runs to 13 residues. V lost 2 bases and J 3 bases, leaving 7 bases between the germline ends.

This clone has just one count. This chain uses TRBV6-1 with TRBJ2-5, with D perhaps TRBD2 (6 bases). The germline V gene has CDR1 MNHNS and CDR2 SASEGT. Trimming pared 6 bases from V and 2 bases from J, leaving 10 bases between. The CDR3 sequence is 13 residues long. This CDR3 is CASRSSGQETQYF. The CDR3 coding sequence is TGTGCCAGCAGGAGTAGCGGACAAGAGACCCAGTACTTC.

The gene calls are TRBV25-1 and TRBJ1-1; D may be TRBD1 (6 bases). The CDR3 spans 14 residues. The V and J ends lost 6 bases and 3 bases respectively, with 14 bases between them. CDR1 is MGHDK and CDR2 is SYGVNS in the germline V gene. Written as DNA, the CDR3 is TGTGCCAGCAGCAGGGGCGGTTGGTACACTGAAGCTTTCTTT. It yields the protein CASSRGGWYTEAFF.

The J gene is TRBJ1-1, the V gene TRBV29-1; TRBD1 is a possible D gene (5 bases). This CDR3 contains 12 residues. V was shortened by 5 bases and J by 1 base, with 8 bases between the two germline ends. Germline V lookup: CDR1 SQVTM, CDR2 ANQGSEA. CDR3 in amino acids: CSVITGNTEAFF. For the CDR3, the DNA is TGCAGCGTTATCACAGGGAACACTGAAGCTTTCTTT.

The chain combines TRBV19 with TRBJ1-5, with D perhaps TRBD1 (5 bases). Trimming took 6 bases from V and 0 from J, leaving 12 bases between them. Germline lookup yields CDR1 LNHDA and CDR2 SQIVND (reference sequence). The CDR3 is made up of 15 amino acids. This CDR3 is CASSTGHLSNQPQHF. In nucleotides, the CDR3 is TGTGCCAGTAGCACAGGACATCTTAGCAATCAGCCCCAGCATTTT.

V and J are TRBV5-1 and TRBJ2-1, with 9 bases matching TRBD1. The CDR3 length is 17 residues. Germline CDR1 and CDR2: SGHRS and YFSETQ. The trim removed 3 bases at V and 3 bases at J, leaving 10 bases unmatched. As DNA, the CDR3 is TGCGCCAGCAGCTCACCGGGACAGGGTCTTGTCTACAATGAGCAGTTCTTC. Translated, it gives CASSSPGQGLVYNEQFF.

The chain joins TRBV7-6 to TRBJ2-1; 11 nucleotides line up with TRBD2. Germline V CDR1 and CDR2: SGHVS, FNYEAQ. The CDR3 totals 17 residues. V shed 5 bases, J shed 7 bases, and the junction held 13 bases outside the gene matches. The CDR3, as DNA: TGTGCCAGCAGCGGCCTGGGGGGGGCTAGCGGGAGGAATGAGCAGTTCTTC. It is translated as CASSGLGGASGRNEQFF.

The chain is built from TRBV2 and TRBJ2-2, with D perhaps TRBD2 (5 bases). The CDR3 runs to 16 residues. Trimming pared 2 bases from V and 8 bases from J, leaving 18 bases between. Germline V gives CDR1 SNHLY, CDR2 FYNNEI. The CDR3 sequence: CASSERPGSLAGELFF. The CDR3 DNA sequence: TGTGCCAGCAGTGAACGACCGGGAAGCCTGGCGGGGGAGCTGTTTTTT. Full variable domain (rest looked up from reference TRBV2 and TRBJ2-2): EPEVTQTPSHQVTQMGQEVILRCVPISNHLYFYWYRQILGQKVEFLVSFYNNEISEKSEIFDDQFSVERPDGSNFTLKIRSTKLEDSAMYFCASSERPGSLAGELFFGEGSRLTVL.

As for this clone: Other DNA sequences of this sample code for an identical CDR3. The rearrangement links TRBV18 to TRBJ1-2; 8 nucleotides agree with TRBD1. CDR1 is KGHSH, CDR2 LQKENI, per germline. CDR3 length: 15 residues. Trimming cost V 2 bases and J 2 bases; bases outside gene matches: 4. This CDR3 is CASSPGTGGNYGYTF. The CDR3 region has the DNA TGTGCCAGCTCACCAGGGACAGGAGGCAACTATGGCTACACCTTC. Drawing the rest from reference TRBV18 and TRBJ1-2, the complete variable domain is NAGVMQNPRHLVRRRGQEARLRCSPMKGHSHVYWYRQLPEEGLKFMVYLQKENIIDESGMPKERFSAEFPKEGPSILRIQQVVRGDSAAYFCASSPGTGGNYGYTFGSGTRLTVV.

CDR3 in amino acids: CASSVAAGWGTDTQYF. Here the CDR3 DNA reads TGTGCCAGCAGCGTAGCGGCGGGGTGGGGCACAGATACGCAGTATTTT. The genes are TRBV9 and TRBJ2-3; D is possibly TRBD2 (6 bases). V was shortened by 0 bases and J by 1 base, with 12 bases between the two germline ends. The germline V gene has CDR1 SGDLS and CDR2 YYNGEE. This CDR3 is built from 16 residues.

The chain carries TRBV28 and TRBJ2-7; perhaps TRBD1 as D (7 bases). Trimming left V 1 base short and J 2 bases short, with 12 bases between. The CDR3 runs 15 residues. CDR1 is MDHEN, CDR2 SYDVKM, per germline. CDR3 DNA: TGTGCCAGCAGTTTATCGGCAGGGGGGACCTACGAGCAGTACTTC. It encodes CASSLSAGGTYEQYF.

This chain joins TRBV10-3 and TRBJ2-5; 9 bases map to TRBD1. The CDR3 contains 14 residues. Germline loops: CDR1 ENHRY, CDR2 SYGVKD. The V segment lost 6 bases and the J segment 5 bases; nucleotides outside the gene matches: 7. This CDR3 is CAISEQGAYETQYF. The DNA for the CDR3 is TGTGCCATCAGCGAACAGGGGGCTTACGAGACCCAGTACTTC.

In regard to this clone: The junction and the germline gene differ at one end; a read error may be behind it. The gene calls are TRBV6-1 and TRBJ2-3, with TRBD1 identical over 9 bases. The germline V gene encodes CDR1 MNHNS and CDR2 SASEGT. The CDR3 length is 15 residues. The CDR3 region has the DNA TGTGCCAGCAGTGAATCAACAGGGGGCCCAGATACGCAGTTTTTT. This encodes CASSESTGGPDTQFF.

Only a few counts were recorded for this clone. CDR3 nucleotide sequence: TGTGCCAGCAGCGGACTAGCGGGAGGCAATGAGCAGTTCTTC. This codes for CASSGLAGGNEQFF. This rearrangement joins TRBV28 to TRBJ2-1; 14 nucleotides match TRBD2. The CDR3 runs to 14 residues. CDR1 is MDHEN and CDR2 is SYDVKM in the germline V gene. The J segment lost 6 bases and the V segment lost 6 bases, leaving 1 base of the junction unmatched.

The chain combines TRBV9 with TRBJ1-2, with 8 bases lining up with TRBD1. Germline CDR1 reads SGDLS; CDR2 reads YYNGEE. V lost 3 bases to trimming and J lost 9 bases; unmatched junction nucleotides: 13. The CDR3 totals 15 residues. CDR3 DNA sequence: TGTGCCAGCAGCGGTCGGATGGACAGGGTCGAAAGCTACACCTTC. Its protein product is CASSGRMDRVESYTF.

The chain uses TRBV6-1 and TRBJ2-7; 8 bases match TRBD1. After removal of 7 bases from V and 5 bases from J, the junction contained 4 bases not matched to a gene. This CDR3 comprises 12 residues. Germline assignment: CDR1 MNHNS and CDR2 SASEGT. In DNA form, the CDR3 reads TGTGCCAGCAAGGACAGGGCCAACGAGCAGTACTTC. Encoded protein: CASKDRANEQYF.

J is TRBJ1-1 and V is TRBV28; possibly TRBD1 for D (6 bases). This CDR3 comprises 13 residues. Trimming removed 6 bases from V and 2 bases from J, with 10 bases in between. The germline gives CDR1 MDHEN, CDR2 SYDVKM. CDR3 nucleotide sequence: TGTGCCAGCAGAAGGACAGCAAACACTGAAGCTTTCTTT. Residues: CASRRTANTEAFF.

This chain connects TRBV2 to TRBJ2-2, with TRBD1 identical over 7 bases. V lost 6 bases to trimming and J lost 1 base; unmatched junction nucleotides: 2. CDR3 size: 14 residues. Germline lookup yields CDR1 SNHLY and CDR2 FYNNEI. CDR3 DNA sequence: TGTGCCAGCAGGGGGACAGAGAACACCGGGGAGCTGTTTTTT. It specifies CASRGTENTGELFF.